This T cell receptor (beta chain) was obtained from a study of T cells in Graves' hyperthyroidism and ophthalmopathy (dated by TCRdb to between 2018 and 2021). With respect to the entire study: Peripheral blood samples were taken at the time of initial diagnosis, prior to any treatment. TCR V-J signatures able to tell the groups apart were searched for in a discovery cohort of 95 to 100 patients, of whom over 40 had Graves' ophthalmopathy and about 60 had stable Graves' hyperthyroidism. The 95 to 100 discovery patients were divided at random into training and test sets in a 7:3 ratio. Once sampling was done, hyperthyroidism patients were given methimazole at a starting dose of 30 mg daily, whereas ophthalmopathy patients were given high-dose intravenous methylprednisolone. The paper describes TCR Vbeta CDR3 sequencing of some 130 peripheral blood samples, made up of 43 ophthalmopathy patients, some 80 hyperthyroidism patients and some 17 progressor patients. An independent validation cohort of around 19 hyperthyroidism patients and approximately 16 patients who later progressed to ophthalmopathy tested prospective prediction of ophthalmopathy. The study also compared thyroid tissue and blood T-cell repertoires from more than 5 Graves' hyperthyroidism patients. General findings and caveats noted by the study authors: A model built on a 13 V-J signature distinguished ophthalmopathy from stable hyperthyroidism, reaching around 87% sensitivity and around 81% specificity in cross-validation and 80%/75% in testing. In validation, the model predicted progression to ophthalmopathy with 55% to 71% sensitivity and over 72% specificity, a median of approximately 6.7 months before onset. Sample size was not statistically predetermined, and blinding of investigators to group allocation was not performed. Blood samples also contained most of the expanded thyroid clonotypes (frequency above 0.001), which suggests that blood repertoires may reflect thyroid immune responses.

TCR beta CDR3 regions were amplified from RNA transcripts. The first round of RT-PCR for the TCR CDR3 was performed with the HTBI primer set and the Qiagen OneStep RT-PCR kit. Libraries were constructed in a second round of multiplex PCR, after which size selection and purification were carried out. Paired-end sequencing of the libraries was performed with 100 bp reads on an Illumina HiSeq2000. For the original study's pipeline: Raw data were processed with SOAPnuke, discarding reads with adapters, uncalled bases, mean Phred below 15, or no exact constant-primer or identifier match. High-quality paired reads were merged with COPE v1.2.5, and unique nucleotide sequences were defined as clonotypes. MiTCR v1.1 was used to align the clonotypes against IMGT TRBV, TRBD and TRBJ reference segments. Analysis was restricted to V-J combinations with a frequency above 0.0001, which covered 98% to 99.2% of repertoires. The TCS score was defined as the ratio of F50 (clonal expansion) to E x V (chaos), calculated using BLOSUM62-based TCRdist between CDR3 peptides within each V-J. Welch's t-statistics and random forest reduced 500 to 650 V-J features to 10 to 15, which were used in a naive Bayes classifier (R e1071). TCRdb cleaned the public reads at Q25 with fastp, built clones with MiXCR and kept in-frame beta chains. Each entry is one CDR3 protein sequence, shown with its most common DNA and genes. The V and J calls and clone size come from TCRdb's table, not from the authors' own analysis. This sample is represented by approximately 600,000 distinct CDR3 sequences; around 21% of them were singletons. Roughly a third of the sample goes to the ten largest clones.

Ophthalmopathy patients had moderately to severely active disease, with a Clinical Activity Score of 3 or more, a NOSPECS grade of 4 or more, and a disease duration of less than 3 months. Patients with uncontrolled infections, other autoimmune diseases, pregnancy or lactation were excluded. Diagnoses were established on the basis of clinical symptoms, serum thyroxine and TRAb, thyroid ultrasound, and orbital computed tomography. PBMCs were isolated from 7.5 to 10 ml of fresh peripheral blood by Ficoll-Paque density gradient centrifugation. Trizol reagent was used to extract total RNA, and RNA quality was then checked on an Agilent 2100 Bioanalyzer. As for this clonotype: Its antigen is unknown. A read error may produce the germline difference seen at one junction end.

The sequence derives from a man under 40 with Graves' ophthalmopathy. Sequencing was performed on blood.

The CDR3: CAISGGTFYSYTF. The DNA is TGTGCCATCAGTGGTGGGACTTTCTATAGCTACACCTTC. The sequence is built from TRBV10-3 and TRBJ1-2; the D segment could be TRBD1, given 5 matching bases. Its CDR3 holds 13 amino acids, cysteine through phenylalanine. Only the CDR3 DNA is retained, 39 bases long and in frame from the first base. The germline V gene specifies ENHRY as CDR1 and SYGVKD as CDR2.